A selection of T cell receptor beta chains follows, all from one sample in a study of cytomegalovirus exposure and HLA in healthy donors. The method was immunoSEQ multiplex PCR; TCRdb's version includes in-frame clones alone and lacks a portion of them. The repertoire holds around 100,000 clones, with 81% as singletons. Sequencing was done on a sample of PBMCs. The source of these receptors is a woman in her 70s in good health and CMV-seropositive. Each CDR3 is given with its conserved first and last residue. D genes are given only for firm matches. The size entry is marked missing in some rows and otherwise reads once, few, many or a size class.

D,size,V,J,CDR3,DNA
TRBD2,.,TRBV13,TRBJ2-7,CASSLRGGMGYGEQYF,TGTGCCAGCAGCCTTCGGGGGGGGATGGGCTATGGCGAGCAGTACTTC
.,.,TRBV6-5,TRBJ2-7,CASSYSSVPSRYEQYF,TGTGCCAGCAGTTACTCGAGTGTCCCTAGTCGCTACGAGCAGTACTTC
.,once,TRBV5-1,TRBJ2-1,CASSLGGRGYNEQFF,TGCGCCAGCAGCTTGGGGGGAAGAGGGTACAATGAGCAGTTCTTC
TRBD2,.,TRBV29-1,TRBJ2-7,CSVLQRERSYEQYF,TGCAGCGTTCTGCAGCGGGAGAGGTCCTACGAGCAGTACTTC
.,.,TRBV6-5,TRBJ2-7,CASSYSPQGGYEQYF,TGTGCCAGCAGTTACTCCCCGCAAGGCGGTTACGAGCAGTACTTC
TRBD2,.,TRBV2,TRBJ2-1,CASSRTSGRGNEQFF,TGTGCCAGCAGTCGGACTAGCGGGAGAGGAAATGAGCAGTTCTTC
.,.,TRBV29-1,TRBJ2-1,CSVRLAGKSYNEQFF,TGCAGCGTCCGATTGGCGGGTAAATCCTACAATGAGCAGTTCTTC
TRBD1,few,TRBV19,TRBJ1-4,CASSSPGQPATNEKLFF,TGTGCCAGTAGTTCTCCGGGACAGCCTGCAACTAATGAAAAACTGTTTTTT
.,.,TRBV9,TRBJ1-1,CASSADSLTEAFF,TGTGCCAGCAGCGCGGACAGCCTCACTGAAGCTTTCTTT
TRBD2,.,TRBV5-1,TRBJ2-3,CASSLRLAGVGTDTQYF,TGCGCCAGCAGCTTGCGCCTAGCGGGAGTGGGCACAGATACGCAGTATTTT
.,.,TRBV15,TRBJ2-7,CATSRDGQISYEQYF,TGTGCCACCAGCAGGGACGGACAAATTAGCTACGAGCAGTACTTC
TRBD1,.,TRBV7-2,TRBJ2-1,CASSSTYRGPAGNEQFF,TGTGCCAGCAGCTCGACTTACAGGGGGCCGGCCGGCAATGAGCAGTTCTTC
.,.,TRBV30,TRBJ2-2,CAWSPQGWDVNKGELFF,TGTGCCTGGAGTCCCCAGGGGTGGGACGTAAATAAAGGGGAGCTGTTTTTT
.,.,TRBV19,TRBJ2-5,CASRVSQETQYF,TGTGCCAGTCGGGTTAGTCAAGAGACCCAGTACTTC
.,.,TRBV28,TRBJ1-6,CASSGDGGSPLHF,TGTGCCAGCAGTGGTGACGGAGGTTCACCCCTCCACTTT
.,.,TRBV19,TRBJ2-7,CASRGTQAGPLPYEQYF,TGTGCCAGTAGGGGGACACAGGCAGGCCCCCTCCCCTACGAGCAGTACTTC
.,.,TRBV25-1,TRBJ1-1,CASSGQRNTEAFF,TGTGCCAGCAGTGGGCAGCGGAACACTGAAGCTTTCTTT
TRBD2,.,TRBV19,TRBJ2-3,CASSGRARSTDTQYF,TGTGCCAGTAGCGGGAGGGCCCGCAGCACAGATACGCAGTATTTT
.,many,TRBV28,TRBJ1-1,CASNPRGTTEAFF,TGTGCCAGCAACCCGAGGGGGACCACTGAAGCTTTCTTT
.,.,TRBV10-3,TRBJ1-5,CAISPSGGNQPQHF,TGTGCCATCAGCCCATCTGGCGGGAATCAGCCCCAGCATTTT
.,.,TRBV18,TRBJ1-1,CASSPAVTEAFF,TGTGCCAGCTCACCAGCGGTTACTGAAGCTTTCTTT
.,.,TRBV6-4,TRBJ2-1,CASSLNGVEYNEQFF,TGTGCCAGCAGTCTAAACGGGGTAGAGTACAATGAGCAGTTCTTC
.,.,TRBV10-3,TRBJ2-5,CAISTGTHFQETQYF,TGTGCCATCAGTACCGGGACACACTTCCAAGAGACCCAGTACTTC
.,.,TRBV7-9,TRBJ1-2,CASSGARYGYTF,TGTGCCAGCAGTGGGGCTCGGTATGGCTACACCTTC
.,once,TRBV30,TRBJ1-3,CAWSVIRGNTIYF,TGTGCCTGGAGTGTAATCCGGGGAAACACCATATATTTT
TRBD2,.,TRBV19,TRBJ2-7,CASSSRAGGAGASYEQYF,TGTGCCAGTAGTAGTCGGGCGGGAGGCGCCGGAGCGTCCTACGAGCAGTACTTC
TRBD2,.,TRBV7-2,TRBJ2-1,CASSFSGIGYNEQFF,TGTGCCAGCAGCTTTAGCGGGATTGGTTACAATGAGCAGTTCTTC
TRBD2,.,TRBV4-2,TRBJ2-1,CASSPGLAGTGAYNEQFF,TGTGCCAGCAGTCCCGGACTAGCGGGAACGGGGGCGTACAATGAGCAGTTCTTC
.,few,TRBV7-3,TRBJ1-2,CASSLGTSPRGDVTF,TGTGCCAGCAGCTTAGGGACATCACCTCGGGGGGATGTCACCTTC
.,.,TRBV30,TRBJ1-5,CAWADGNQPQHF,TGTGCCTGGGCGGATGGGAATCAGCCCCAGCATTTT
.,.,TRBV7-9,TRBJ2-1,CASSPQGSEQFF,TGTGCCAGCAGCCCGCAGGGTAGTGAGCAGTTCTTC
.,.,TRBV5-1,TRBJ2-3,CASSTTGTGGFPYF,TGCGCCAGCAGCACGACCGGGACCGGGGGATTCCCGTATTTT
.,few,TRBV6-5,TRBJ1-1,CASSNTGPRDAFF,TGTGCCAGCAGTAATACAGGCCCCCGTGACGCTTTCTTT
.,.,TRBV7-9,TRBJ1-2,CASSDGRGNYGYTF,TGTGCCAGCAGTGATGGTCGCGGTAACTATGGCTACACCTTC
.,.,TRBV5-1,TRBJ1-1,CASSLGGGAPGSEAFF,TGCGCCAGCAGCTTGGGAGGAGGGGCGCCGGGTTCTGAAGCTTTCTTT
TRBD1,.,TRBV27,TRBJ2-2,CASSLPVLAQGTGELFF,TGTGCCAGCAGTTTACCCGTGCTAGCACAGGGGACCGGGGAGCTGTTTTTT